This T cell receptor (beta chain) comes out of a study of shared clonotypes between healthy human individuals. Here immunoSEQ multiplex PCR was the method, and the copy in TCRdb shows in-frame clones only, minus some. The profile shows 1 million to 1.3 million clones, around 78% of them singletons. Germline V gene sequence: CDR1 SGDLS, CDR2 YYNGEE. The CDR3 covers 13 residues. The donors, healthy adults who were HIV-negative, had experienced no recent acute infections or vaccinations. For this clone: Germline and junction disagree at one end, which may indicate a read error.

Sequencing was performed on memory CD4+ T cells from PBMCs. Subset defined: CD45RA-negative fraction. The chain has TRBV9 and TRBJ2-7, with a weak D call TRBD2 (5 bases). The sequence was collected from a man aged 18 to 30 in good health. Some clones in this sample may be carry-over from other donors' samples. CDR3 sequence reads: CASSVIGDYPKSF. The CDR3 DNA is TGTGCCAGCAGCGTAATCGGTGACTATCCGAAAAGCTTC.